The entry below gives a single TCR beta chain sequence along with its context. Its antigen is still unknown. There was one heparinised blood draw per donor, averaging about 100 mL. The data were obtained in a study of beta chain features in type 1 diabetes. On the study more broadly: There was similarity between patients and healthy donors in age, gender and cell yields.

General study results and limits: Moderate yet significant TCRB CDR3 shortening was seen in Type 1 diabetes patients in all four CD4+ subsets.

The whole isolated RNA underwent reverse transcription, so sequencing captured expressed TCRB transcripts. The assay was immunoSEQ multiplex PCR, and TCRdb's table has in-frame clones only and misses some. The table records around 260,000 clones, approximately 25% of them present only once. V was clipped by 6 bases and J by 5 bases, with 13 bases between them. The CDR3 has 13 amino acids. The germline CDR1 and CDR2 sequences are ENHRY and SYGVKD. Input material: naive CD4+ T cells from blood. The chain links TRBV10-3 to TRBJ2-5, with D maybe TRBD1 (5 bases). The receptor was derived from a woman between 25 and 40 years old with type 1 diabetes. This CDR3 is CAISAGFPETQYF. DNA of the CDR3: TGTGCCATCAGCGCAGGGTTTCCGGAGACCCAGTACTTC.